This TCR beta chain appears in the sequencing data of a study of T-cell memory formation after mild COVID-19. The CDR3 spans 13 residues. Trimming took off 3 bases at V and 2 bases at J, with 7 bases between the two ends. The germline CDR1 and CDR2 sequences are LNHNV and YYDKDF (reference sequence). In TCRdb, the 5' RACE reads were re-called with MiXCR into one record per CDR3 protein. The sample has 560,000 or so distinct CDR3 sequences; roughly 17% are singletons. The chain links TRBV15 to TRBJ1-1, with D possibly matching TRBD1 (5 bases). The clonotype was recovered from an adult woman who had mild COVID-19 (a few samples of this study predate the infection). Cell type and time point are not known. The specimen sequenced was PBMCs or a T cell subset sorted from them (not recorded which). The CDR3 loop reads CATSRDINTEAFF. CDR3 bases: TGTGCCACCAGCAGGGACATAAACACTGAAGCTTTCTTT.